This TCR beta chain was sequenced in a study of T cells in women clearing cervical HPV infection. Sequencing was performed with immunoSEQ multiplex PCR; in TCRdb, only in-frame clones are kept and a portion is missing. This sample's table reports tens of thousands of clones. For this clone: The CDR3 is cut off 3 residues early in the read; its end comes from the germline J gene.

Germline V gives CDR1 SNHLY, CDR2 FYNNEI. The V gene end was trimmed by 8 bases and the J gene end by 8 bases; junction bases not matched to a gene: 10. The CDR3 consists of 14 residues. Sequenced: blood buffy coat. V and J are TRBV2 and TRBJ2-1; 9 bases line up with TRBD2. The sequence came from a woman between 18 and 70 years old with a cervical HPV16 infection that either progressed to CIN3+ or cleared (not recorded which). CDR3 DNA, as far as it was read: TGTGCCAGCGTCTCCGGGACTAGCTCCTATGAG. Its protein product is CASVSGTSSYE. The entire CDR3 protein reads CASVSGTSSYEQFF.